The rows below give T cell receptor beta chains drawn from one sample of a study of blood T cell repertoires in COVID-19. The method was immunoSEQ multiplex PCR; TCRdb's version includes in-frame clones alone and lacks a portion of them. The data show about 90,000 clones, around 85% seen once. Sequenced: peripheral blood. These receptors were obtained from a man aged 80 or over with active or convalescent COVID-19. The CDR3 runs from the conserved cysteine through the conserved F or W. Each record gives: V gene, D gene, J gene, clone size, CDR3 protein, CDR3 DNA. D genes are given only for firm matches. Rows give clone size only sometimes, using once, few, many, or a class for an expanded clone.

>TRBV2|TRBD1|TRBJ2-7|NA
CAREDRTYEQYF
TGTGCCAGGGAGGACAGGACCTACGAGCAGTACTTC
>TRBV9|TRBD1|TRBJ1-3|NA
CASSALTGAGNTIYF
TGTGCCAGCAGCGCCCTAACAGGGGCTGGAAACACCATATATTTT
>TRBV29-1|NA|TRBJ2-2|NA
CSFRGGGELFF
TGCAGCTTCAGAGGGGGCGGGGAGCTGTTTTTT
>TRBV7-8|NA|TRBJ1-2|NA
CASSLSGTRNGYTF
TGTGCCAGCAGCTTATCCGGGACACGTAATGGCTACACCTTC
>TRBV5-5|NA|TRBJ2-2|once
CASSSTYTGELFF
TGTGCCAGCAGCTCAACTTACACCGGGGAGCTGTTTTTT
>TRBV19|NA|TRBJ1-2|NA
CASSPSSPVHGYTF
TGTGCCAGTAGTCCGTCTTCGCCAGTTCATGGCTACACCTTC
>TRBV9|NA|TRBJ1-6|NA
CASSATNGSPLHF
TGTGCCAGCAGCGCAACCAACGGTTCGCCCCTCCACTTT
>TRBV19|NA|TRBJ2-7|NA
CASSNRGRAYEQYF
TGTGCCAGTAGTAATAGGGGTCGGGCCTACGAGCAGTACTTC
>TRBV7-2|TRBD2|TRBJ2-5|NA
CASSLRGGETQYF
TGTGCCAGCAGCTTACGGGGGGGAGAGACCCAGTACTTC
>TRBV7-3|TRBD1|TRBJ2-1|NA
CASSLDRGRPNEQFF
TGTGCCAGCAGCCTTGACAGGGGGCGTCCCAATGAGCAGTTCTTC
>TRBV7-9|TRBD1|TRBJ1-3|few
CASSLDTGGYGNTIYF
TGTGCCAGCAGCTTAGATACAGGGGGCTATGGAAACACCATATATTTT
>TRBV5-6|NA|TRBJ1-2|NA
CASSWANRVGYGYTF
TGTGCCAGCAGCTGGGCCAACAGGGTGGGCTATGGCTACACCTTC
>TRBV5-1|NA|TRBJ2-3|few
CASSFGASRTDTQYF
TGCGCCAGCAGCTTTGGGGCTTCTCGCACAGATACGCAGTATTTT
>TRBV5-1|NA|TRBJ1-2|NA
CASRDSRGNYGYTF
TGCGCCAGCAGGGATTCCCGGGGTAACTATGGCTACACCTTC
>TRBV7-9|NA|TRBJ2-1|few
CASSLVGGARNEQFF
TGTGCCAGCAGCTTAGTTGGGGGCGCACGGAATGAGCAGTTCTTC
>TRBV6-5|TRBD1|TRBJ2-7|few
CASTPPGQGNEQYF
TGTGCCAGTACTCCACCGGGACAGGGGAACGAGCAGTACTTC
>TRBV27|TRBD2|TRBJ2-1|NA
CASRLAGGDVVGEQFF
TGTGCCAGCCGACTAGCGGGGGGGGACGTGGTCGGTGAGCAGTTCTTC
>TRBV13|TRBD1|TRBJ2-7|once
CASSLWTGGNEQYF
TGTGCCAGCAGCTTGTGGACAGGGGGCAACGAGCAGTACTTC
>TRBV5-1|TRBD1|TRBJ2-3|NA
CASRAPGQGTDTQYF
TGCGCCAGCAGGGCACCGGGACAGGGAACAGATACGCAGTATTTT
>TRBV5-6|TRBD2|TRBJ2-3|NA
CASSFSGGADTQYF
TGTGCCAGCAGCTTTAGCGGGGGGGCAGATACGCAGTATTTT
>TRBV28|NA|TRBJ2-5|NA
CASSSPGTPSRVQYF
TGTGCCAGCAGTTCTCCCGGGACACCTAGCAGGGTCCAGTACTTC
>TRBV30|NA|TRBJ1-1|NA
CAWRAGPAEAFF
TGTGCCTGGCGGGCGGGACCCGCTGAAGCTTTCTTT
>TRBV7-2|NA|TRBJ1-5|NA
CASGRGFQPQHF
TGTGCCAGCGGGAGGGGCTTCCAGCCCCAGCATTTT
>TRBV7-9|NA|TRBJ2-7|NA
CASSLDGVGGEYYEQYF
TGTGCCAGCAGCTTAGATGGGGTTGGAGGGGAGTACTACGAGCAGTACTTC
>TRBV5-6|NA|TRBJ1-6|NA
CASSFDGRVNSPLHF
TGTGCCAGCAGCTTTGACGGCCGGGTTAATTCACCCCTCCACTTT
>TRBV10-3|TRBD2|TRBJ2-3|NA
CAISFGAGGADTQYF
TGTGCCATCAGTTTCGGTGCGGGGGGCGCAGATACGCAGTATTTT
>TRBV7-9|TRBD1|TRBJ2-7|NA
CASSLARQGVNEQYF
TGTGCCAGCAGCTTAGCGAGACAGGGGGTCAACGAGCAGTACTTC
>TRBV5-1|NA|TRBJ2-3|NA
CASRERVRTDTQYF
TGCGCCAGCAGGGAGAGGGTCCGGACAGATACGCAGTATTTT
>TRBV27|NA|TRBJ1-6|NA
CASSFRNGSPLHF
TGTGCCAGCAGTTTCCGAAACGGGTCACCCCTCCACTTT
>TRBV7-9|TRBD1|TRBJ1-2|NA
CASSPTLGQGASYGYTF
TGTGCCAGCAGCCCAACCCTAGGACAGGGGGCTAGCTATGGCTACACCTTC
>TRBV6-2/TRBV6-3|NA|TRBJ1-6|NA
CASSSGTPVNSPLHF
TGTGCCAGCAGTTCCGGGACACCGGTTAATTCACCCCTCCACTTT
>TRBV4-2|NA|TRBJ1-3|NA
CASSPRTAGNTIYF
TGTGCCAGCAGCCCCCGCACGGCTGGAAACACCATATATTTT
>TRBV3-1/TRBV3-2|NA|TRBJ2-4|few
CASSQESPPGGPHGNAKNIQYF
TGTGCCAGCAGCCAAGAGAGCCCTCCCGGGGGGCCTCACGGCAACGCCAAAAACATTCAGTACTTC
>TRBV7-8|NA|TRBJ2-3|few
CASSPWRGPSDTQYF
TGTGCCAGCAGCCCCTGGCGGGGGCCGTCAGATACGCAGTATTTT
>TRBV4-3|NA|TRBJ2-5|once
CASSQEWGGALGETQYF
TGCGCCAGCAGCCAAGAGTGGGGGGGGGCCTTAGGAGAGACCCAGTACTTC
>TRBV7-9|NA|TRBJ2-1|NA
CASSSTKIPTGTYNEQFF
TGTGCCAGCAGCTCAACCAAAATTCCGACAGGTACCTACAATGAGCAGTTCTTC
>TRBV7-9|TRBD1|TRBJ1-2|many
CASRARDQGVGGYTF
TGTGCCAGCAGGGCTAGAGACCAGGGGGTCGGGGGCTACACCTTC
>TRBV7-8|NA|TRBJ2-7|once
CASSLSFAGATPISSYEQYF
TGTGCCAGCAGCTTATCGTTCGCGGGGGCTACCCCAATAAGCTCCTACGAGCAGTACTTC
>TRBV5-6|NA|TRBJ1-5|once
CASSRWTAYQPQHF
TGTGCCAGCAGCCGCTGGACTGCTTATCAGCCCCAGCATTTT
>TRBV4-2|TRBD1|TRBJ1-1|NA
CASSHPSGGPEAFF
TGTGCCAGCAGCCACCCCTCAGGGGGTCCTGAAGCTTTCTTT
>TRBV7-3|NA|TRBJ2-5|NA
CASSPTGETQYF
TGTGCCAGCAGCCCAACGGGGGAGACCCAGTACTTC
>TRBV5-1|NA|TRBJ1-6|NA
CASSLQGDGLNSPLHF
TGCGCCAGCAGCTTACAGGGTGACGGGTTGAATTCACCCCTCCACTTT
>TRBV30|TRBD1|TRBJ1-1|NA
CAWSHDRGRLTEAFF
TGTGCCTGGAGTCATGACAGGGGGCGGTTAACTGAAGCTTTCTTT
>TRBV5-5|NA|TRBJ1-1|once
CASSLPGVGNTEAFF
TGTGCCAGCAGCTTGCCAGGGGTAGGGAACACTGAAGCTTTCTTT
>TRBV12-3/TRBV12-4|NA|TRBJ1-2|NA
CASSPAGDYGYTF
TGTGCCAGCAGTCCCGCCGGTGACTATGGCTACACCTTC
>TRBV7-2|NA|TRBJ2-2|NA
CASSLGGGALGGELFF
TGTGCCAGCAGCTTAGGAGGGGGGGCGCTTGGCGGGGAGCTGTTTTTT
>TRBV5-4|NA|TRBJ1-3|NA
CASSSPSSGNTIYF
TGTGCCAGCAGCTCCCCATCCTCTGGAAACACCATATATTTT
>TRBV7-3|NA|TRBJ1-6|NA
CASSPRVGGSPLHF
TGTGCCAGCAGCCCCAGGGTCGGGGGATCACCCCTCCACTTT
>TRBV30|NA|TRBJ1-3|NA
CAWTWQIESGNTIYF
TGTGCCTGGACGTGGCAGATCGAATCTGGAAACACCATATATTTT
>TRBV25-1|TRBD1|TRBJ1-6|NA
CASSEQTGVNSPLHF
TGTGCCAGCAGTGAACAAACAGGGGTTAATTCACCCCTCCACTTT
>TRBV19|NA|TRBJ1-1|NA
CASRATGPNTEAFF
TGTGCCAGTAGAGCGACAGGACCAAACACTGAAGCTTTCTTT
>TRBV3-1/TRBV3-2|NA|TRBJ2-7|NA
CASSQEKLGRAREQYF
TGTGCCAGCAGCCAGGAAAAGCTGGGCAGGGCTAGGGAGCAGTACTTC
>TRBV5-5|TRBD2|TRBJ2-3|NA
CASSQGGLGSTDTQYF
TGTGCCAGCAGCCAAGGGGGACTAGGCAGCACAGATACGCAGTATTTT